The TCR beta chain described here comes from a study of blood T cell repertoires in COVID-19. Study information: Nucleic acid was either cDNA or gDNA, and it came from T cells, B-cell-depleted T cells, or PBMCs.

Germline CDR1 is LNHDA and CDR2 is SQIVND (reference sequence). The CDR3 consists of 17 residues. V gave up 3 bases and J gave up 6 bases; unmatched junction bases: 6. This clone occurred a few times. Methods used by the authors: By means of reference gene primer amplification, nucleated cell counts were estimated. The protocol was immunoSEQ multiplex PCR, while the TCRdb copy is restricted to in-frame clones and leaves out a portion. V, J and clone size are those of that table, while D and trimming were read from the DNA. The sample gives roughly 84,000 clones, roughly 80% of which show up once; approximately 4% is in the top ten.

The chain carries TRBV19 and TRBJ2-1; 15 nucleotides agree with TRBD2. Source material: peripheral blood. The sequence was collected from a woman in her forties or fifties with acute or convalescent COVID-19. CDR3 DNA sequence: TGTGCCAGTAGTATTGTGGGACTAGCGGGGGGATTCAATGAGCAGTTCTTC. This translates into CASSIVGLAGGFNEQFF.